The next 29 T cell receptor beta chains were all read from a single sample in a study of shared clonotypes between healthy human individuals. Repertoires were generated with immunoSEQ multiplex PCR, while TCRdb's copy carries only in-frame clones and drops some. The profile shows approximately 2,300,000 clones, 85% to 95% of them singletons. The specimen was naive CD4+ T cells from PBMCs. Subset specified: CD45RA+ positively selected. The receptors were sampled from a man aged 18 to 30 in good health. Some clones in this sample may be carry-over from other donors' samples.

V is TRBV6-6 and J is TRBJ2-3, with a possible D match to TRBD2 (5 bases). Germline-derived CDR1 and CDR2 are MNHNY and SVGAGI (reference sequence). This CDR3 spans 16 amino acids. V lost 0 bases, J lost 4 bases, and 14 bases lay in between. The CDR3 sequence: CASSYSGGSNADTQYF. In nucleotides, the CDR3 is TGTGCCAGCAGTTACTCGGGTGGGAGTAACGCAGATACGCAGTATTTT.

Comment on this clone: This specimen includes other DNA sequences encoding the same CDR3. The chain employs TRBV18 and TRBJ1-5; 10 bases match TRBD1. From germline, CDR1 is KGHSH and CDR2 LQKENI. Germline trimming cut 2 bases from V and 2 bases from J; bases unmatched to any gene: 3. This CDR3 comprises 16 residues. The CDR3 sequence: CASSPAGQGGNQPQHF. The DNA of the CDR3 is TGTGCCAGCTCACCAGCCGGACAGGGGGGCAATCAGCCCCAGCATTTT.

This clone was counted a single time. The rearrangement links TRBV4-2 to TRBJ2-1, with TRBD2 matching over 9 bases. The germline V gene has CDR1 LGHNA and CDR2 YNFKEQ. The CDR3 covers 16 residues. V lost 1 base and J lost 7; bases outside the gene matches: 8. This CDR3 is CASSQALAGDPNEQFF. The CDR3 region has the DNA TGTGCCAGCAGCCAAGCCTTAGCGGGAGATCCGAATGAGCAGTTCTTC.

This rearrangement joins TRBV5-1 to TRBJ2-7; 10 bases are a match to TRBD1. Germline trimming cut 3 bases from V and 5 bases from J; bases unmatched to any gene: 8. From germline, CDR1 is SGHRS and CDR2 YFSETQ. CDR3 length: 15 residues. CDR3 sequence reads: CASSSGAGTGDEQYF. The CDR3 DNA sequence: TGCGCCAGCAGCTCCGGGGCCGGGACAGGGGACGAGCAGTACTTC.

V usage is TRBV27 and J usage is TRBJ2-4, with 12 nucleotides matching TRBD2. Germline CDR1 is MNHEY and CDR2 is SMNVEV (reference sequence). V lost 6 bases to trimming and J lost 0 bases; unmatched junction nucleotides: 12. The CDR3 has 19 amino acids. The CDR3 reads CASSSTGLAGYSAKNIQYF. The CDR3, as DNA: TGTGCCAGCAGCTCAACCGGACTAGCGGGATACTCAGCCAAAAACATTCAGTACTTC.

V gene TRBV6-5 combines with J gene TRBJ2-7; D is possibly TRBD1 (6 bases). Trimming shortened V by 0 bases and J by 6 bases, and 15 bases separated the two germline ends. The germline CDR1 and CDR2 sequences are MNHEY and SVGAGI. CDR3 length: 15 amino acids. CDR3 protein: CASSYSGAAPLEQYF. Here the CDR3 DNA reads TGTGCCAGCAGTTACTCGGGGGCTGCTCCGCTCGAGCAGTACTTC.

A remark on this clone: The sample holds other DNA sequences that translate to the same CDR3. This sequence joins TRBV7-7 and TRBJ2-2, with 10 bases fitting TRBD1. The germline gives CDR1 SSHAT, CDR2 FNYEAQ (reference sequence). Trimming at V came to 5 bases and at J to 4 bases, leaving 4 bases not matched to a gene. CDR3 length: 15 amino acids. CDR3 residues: CASSPGQGGTGELFF. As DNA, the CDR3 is TGTGCCAGCAGCCCCGGACAGGGGGGCACCGGGGAGCTGTTTTTT.

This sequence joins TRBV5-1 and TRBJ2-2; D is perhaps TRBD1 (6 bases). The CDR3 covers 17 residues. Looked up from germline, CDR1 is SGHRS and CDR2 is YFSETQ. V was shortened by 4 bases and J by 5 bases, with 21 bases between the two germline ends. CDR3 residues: CASSALAQGFLTGELFF. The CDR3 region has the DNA TGCGCCAGCAGCGCTCTCGCGCAGGGGTTTTTGACCGGGGAGCTGTTTTTT.

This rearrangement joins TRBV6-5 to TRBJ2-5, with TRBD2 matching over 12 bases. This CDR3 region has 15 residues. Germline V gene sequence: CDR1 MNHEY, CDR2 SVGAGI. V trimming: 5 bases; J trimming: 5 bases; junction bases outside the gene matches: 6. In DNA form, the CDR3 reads TGTGCCAGCAGTCCGCCGACTAGCGGGAGCGAGACCCAGTACTTC. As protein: CASSPPTSGSETQYF.

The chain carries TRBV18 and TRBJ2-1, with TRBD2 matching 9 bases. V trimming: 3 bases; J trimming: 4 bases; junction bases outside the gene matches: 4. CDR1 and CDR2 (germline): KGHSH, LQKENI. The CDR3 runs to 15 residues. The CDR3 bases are TGTGCCAGCTCACCCCCTAGCGGGGCATACAATGAGCAGTTCTTC. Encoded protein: CASSPPSGAYNEQFF.

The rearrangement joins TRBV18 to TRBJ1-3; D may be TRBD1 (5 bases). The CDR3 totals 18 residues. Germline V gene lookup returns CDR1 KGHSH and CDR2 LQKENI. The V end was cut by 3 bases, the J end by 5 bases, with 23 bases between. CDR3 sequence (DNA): TGTGCCAGCTCACCTTTCACCTTAGGGGACTCCTGGAGAAACACCATATATTTT. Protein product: CASSPFTLGDSWRNTIYF.

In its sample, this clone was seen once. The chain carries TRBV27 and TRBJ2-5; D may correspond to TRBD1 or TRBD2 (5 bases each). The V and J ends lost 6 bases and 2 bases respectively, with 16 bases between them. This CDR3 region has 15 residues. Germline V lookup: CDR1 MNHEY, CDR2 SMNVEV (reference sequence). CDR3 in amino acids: CASSQNRGPQETQYF. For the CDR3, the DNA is TGTGCCAGCAGCCAGAATCGGGGACCTCAAGAGACCCAGTACTTC.

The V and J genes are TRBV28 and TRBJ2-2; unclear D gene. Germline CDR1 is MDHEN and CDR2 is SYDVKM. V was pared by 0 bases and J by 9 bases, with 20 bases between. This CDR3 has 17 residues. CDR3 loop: CASSLWEGRSHVRELFF. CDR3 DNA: TGTGCCAGCAGTTTATGGGAAGGACGGTCGCACGTGCGGGAGCTGTTTTTT. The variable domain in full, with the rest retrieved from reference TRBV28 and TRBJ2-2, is DVKVTQSSRYLVKRTGEKVFLECVQDMDHENMFWYRQDPGLGLRLIYFSYDVKMKEKGDIPEGYSVSREKKERFSLILESASTNQTSMYLCASSLWEGRSHVRELFFGEGSRLTVL.

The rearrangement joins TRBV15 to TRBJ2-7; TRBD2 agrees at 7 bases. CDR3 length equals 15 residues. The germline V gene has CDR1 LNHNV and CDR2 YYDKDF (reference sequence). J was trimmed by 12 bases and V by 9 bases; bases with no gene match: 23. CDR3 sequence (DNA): TGTGCCACTCTCATTTCTACGGGAGGACCCCCTGGGACGTACTTC. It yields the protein CATLISTGGPPGTYF.

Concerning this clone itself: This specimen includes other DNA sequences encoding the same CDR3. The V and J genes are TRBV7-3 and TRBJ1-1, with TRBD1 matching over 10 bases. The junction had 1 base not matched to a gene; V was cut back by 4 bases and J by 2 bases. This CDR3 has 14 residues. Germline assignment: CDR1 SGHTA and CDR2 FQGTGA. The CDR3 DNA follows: TGTGCCAGCAGCTGGACAGGGGGAAACACTGAAGCTTTCTTT. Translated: CASSWTGGNTEAFF.

The CDR3 nucleotides are TGTGCCAGCAGCTTAGCGACACCCCCAGAGCAGTACTTC. It is translated as CASSLATPPEQYF. The gene calls are TRBV7-2 and TRBJ2-7; D is undetermined. The CDR3 consists of 13 residues. Germline CDR1 SGHTA, CDR2 FQGNSA. The ends were cut back, 0 bases at V and 7 bases at J, with 10 bases in the middle. Based on the CDR3 plus reference TRBV7-2 and TRBJ2-7, the full variable domain is GAGVSQSPSNKVTEKGKDVELRCDPISGHTALYWYRQSLGQGLEFLIYFQGNSAPDKSGLPSDRFSAERTGGSVSTLTIQRTQQEDSAVYLCASSLATPPEQYFGPGTRLTVT.

The CDR3 bases are TGTGCCAGCAGCCCCCGACTAGAGTACGCGGAGCTGTTTTTT. Encoded protein: CASSPRLEYAELFF. The chain joins TRBV9 to TRBJ2-2, with a possible D match to TRBD2 (6 bases). Trimming shortened V by 4 bases and J by 10 bases, and 17 bases separated the two germline ends. CDR1 and CDR2 from the germline V gene are SGDLS and YYNGEE. The CDR3 totals 14 residues.

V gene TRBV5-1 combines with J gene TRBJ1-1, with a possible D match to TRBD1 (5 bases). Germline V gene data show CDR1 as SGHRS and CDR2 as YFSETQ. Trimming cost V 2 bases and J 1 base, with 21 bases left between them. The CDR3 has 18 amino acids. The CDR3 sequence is CASSFLVVAQGGNTEAFF. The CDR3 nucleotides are TGCGCCAGCAGCTTTTTGGTCGTGGCCCAGGGCGGGAACACTGAAGCTTTCTTT.

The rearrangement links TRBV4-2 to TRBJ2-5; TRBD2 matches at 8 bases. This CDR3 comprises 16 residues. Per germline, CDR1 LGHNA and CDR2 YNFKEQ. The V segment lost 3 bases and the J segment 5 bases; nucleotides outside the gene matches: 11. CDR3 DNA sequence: TGTGCCAGCAGCCAGTTCCAGCGGGAGAAGGGGGAGACCCAGTACTTC. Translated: CASSQFQREKGETQYF.

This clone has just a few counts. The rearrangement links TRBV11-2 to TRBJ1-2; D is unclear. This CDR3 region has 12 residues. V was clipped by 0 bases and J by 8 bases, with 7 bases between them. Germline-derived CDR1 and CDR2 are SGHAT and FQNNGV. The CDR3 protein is CASSLDSEGYTF. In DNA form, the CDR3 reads TGTGCCAGCAGCTTAGACAGCGAGGGCTACACCTTC.

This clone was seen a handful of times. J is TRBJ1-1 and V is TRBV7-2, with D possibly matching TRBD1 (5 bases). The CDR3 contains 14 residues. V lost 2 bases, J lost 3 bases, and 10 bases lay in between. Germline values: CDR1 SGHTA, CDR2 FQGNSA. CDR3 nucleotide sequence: TGTGCCAGCAGCTTAAACAGGCTTTACACTGAAGCTTTCTTT. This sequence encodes CASSLNRLYTEAFF.

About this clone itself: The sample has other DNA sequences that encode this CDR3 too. The CDR3 DNA is TGTGCCAGCAGCCCTGGGACAGGCTATGGCTACACCTTC. This codes for CASSPGTGYGYTF. V gene TRBV7-2 combines with J gene TRBJ1-2; 8 bases line up with TRBD1. Per germline, CDR1 SGHTA and CDR2 FQGNSA. Trimming removed 5 bases from V and 4 bases from J; junction bases left unmatched: 3. The CDR3 contains 13 residues.

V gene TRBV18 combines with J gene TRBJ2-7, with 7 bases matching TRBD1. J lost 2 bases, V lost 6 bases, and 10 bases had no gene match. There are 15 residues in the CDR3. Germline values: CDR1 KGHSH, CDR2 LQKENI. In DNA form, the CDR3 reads TGTGCCAGCTCCTCGGGGAGACAGGGCCCCTACGAGCAGTACTTC. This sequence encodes CASSSGRQGPYEQYF.

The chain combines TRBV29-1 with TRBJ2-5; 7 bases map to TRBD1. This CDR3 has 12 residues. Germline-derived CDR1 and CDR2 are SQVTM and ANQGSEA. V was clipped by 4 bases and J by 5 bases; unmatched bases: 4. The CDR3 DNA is TGCAGCGTTGTAGGCAGGGGGGAGACCCAGTACTTC. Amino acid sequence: CSVVGRGETQYF.

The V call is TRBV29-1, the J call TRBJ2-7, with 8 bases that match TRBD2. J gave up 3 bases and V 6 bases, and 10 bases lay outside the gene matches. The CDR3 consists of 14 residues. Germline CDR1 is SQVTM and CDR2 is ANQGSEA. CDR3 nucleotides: TGCAGCGTCAACCCGGGACTAGGCAACTACGAGCAGTACTTC. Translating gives CSVNPGLGNYEQYF.

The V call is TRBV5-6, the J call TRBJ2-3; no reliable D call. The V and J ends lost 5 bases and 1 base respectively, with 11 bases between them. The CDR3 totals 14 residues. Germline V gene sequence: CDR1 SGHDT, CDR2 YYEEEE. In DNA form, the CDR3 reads TGTGCCAGCAGTCCAACCTCCGGCACAGATACGCAGTATTTT. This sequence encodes CASSPTSGTDTQYF.

CDR3 region: CASSLSFGRSVDTQYF. CDR3 in DNA: TGTGCCAGCAGCTTGAGTTTTGGGAGATCGGTAGATACGCAGTATTTT. V and J are TRBV7-2 and TRBJ2-3, with D perhaps matching TRBD2 (5 bases). Germline CDR1 and CDR2: SGHTA and FQGNSA. V was cut by 3 bases and J by 5 bases, with 18 bases left in between. The CDR3 has 16 residues.

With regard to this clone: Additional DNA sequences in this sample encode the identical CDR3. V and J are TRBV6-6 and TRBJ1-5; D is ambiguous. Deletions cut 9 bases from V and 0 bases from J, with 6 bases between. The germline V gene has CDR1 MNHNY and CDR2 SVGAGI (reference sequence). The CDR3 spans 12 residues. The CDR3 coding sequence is TGTGCCAGTCGGGATAGCAATCAGCCCCAGCATTTT. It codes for CASRDSNQPQHF.

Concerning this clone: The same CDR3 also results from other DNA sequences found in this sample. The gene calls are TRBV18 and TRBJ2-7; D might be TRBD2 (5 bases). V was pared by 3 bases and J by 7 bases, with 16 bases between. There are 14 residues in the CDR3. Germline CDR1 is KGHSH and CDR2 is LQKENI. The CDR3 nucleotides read TGTGCCAGCTCACCCCCGGGGAGAGGGCAAGAGCAGTACTTC. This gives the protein CASSPPGRGQEQYF. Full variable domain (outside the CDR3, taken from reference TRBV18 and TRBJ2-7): NAGVMQNPRHLVRRRGQEARLRCSPMKGHSHVYWYRQLPEEGLKFMVYLQKENIIDESGMPKERFSAEFPKEGPSILRIQQVVRGDSAAYFCASSPPGRGQEQYFGPGTRLTVT.